This is a list of T cell receptor beta chains from one sample in a study of beta chain features in type 1 diabetes. Produced via immunoSEQ multiplex PCR; TCRdb's table is partial and in-frame only. The table records 810,000 or so clones, 17% of them present only once. Sequencing was carried out using naive CD4+ T cells from blood. The source is a woman under 30 in good health. CDR3s include the opening cysteine and the closing phenylalanine or tryptophan. Each record gives: D gene, CDR3 length, clone size, V gene, J gene, CDR3 protein, CDR3 DNA. A D gene is named only where the DNA matches it firmly. Clone size is not always given. Where it is, it says once, few, many or a class for expanded clones.

d_call: NA
cdr3_length: 13
clone_size: NA
v_call: TRBV14
j_call: TRBJ1-2
cdr3_aa: CASSQMGRGGYTF
cdr3_nt: TGTGCCAGCAGCCAAATGGGACGCGGTGGCTACACCTTC

d_call: NA
cdr3_length: 12
clone_size: NA
v_call: TRBV6-6
j_call: TRBJ2-7
cdr3_aa: CASRVNRYEQYF
cdr3_nt: TGTGCCAGCAGGGTCAACAGGTACGAGCAGTACTTC

d_call: NA
cdr3_length: 13
clone_size: NA
v_call: TRBV4-2
j_call: TRBJ2-1
cdr3_aa: CASSQVTHNEQFF
cdr3_nt: TGTGCCAGCAGCCAAGTGACCCACAATGAGCAGTTCTTC

d_call: NA
cdr3_length: 15
clone_size: NA
v_call: TRBV18
j_call: TRBJ2-1
cdr3_aa: CASSPPLGYYNEQFF
cdr3_nt: TGTGCCAGCTCACCACCGCTCGGATACTACAATGAGCAGTTCTTC

d_call: NA
cdr3_length: 12
clone_size: NA
v_call: TRBV28
j_call: TRBJ1-5
cdr3_aa: CASSQINQPQHF
cdr3_nt: TGTGCCAGCAGTCAGATTAATCAGCCCCAGCATTTT

d_call: TRBD2
cdr3_length: 16
clone_size: NA
v_call: TRBV18
j_call: TRBJ2-7
cdr3_aa: CASSPPTSEGMREQYF
cdr3_nt: TGTGCCAGCTCACCACCCACTAGCGAGGGGATGAGGGAGCAGTACTTC

d_call: NA
cdr3_length: 13
clone_size: few
v_call: TRBV9
j_call: TRBJ2-1
cdr3_aa: CASSVEGPNEQFF
cdr3_nt: TGTGCCAGCAGCGTAGAGGGGCCGAATGAGCAGTTCTTC

d_call: NA
cdr3_length: 13
clone_size: NA
v_call: TRBV6-6
j_call: TRBJ1-2
cdr3_aa: CASRARPAGGYTF
cdr3_nt: TGTGCCAGCAGGGCGCGTCCAGCGGGTGGCTACACCTTC

d_call: NA
cdr3_length: 12
clone_size: NA
v_call: TRBV10-3
j_call: TRBJ1-2
cdr3_aa: CAISDWGSGYTF
cdr3_nt: TGTGCCATCAGTGATTGGGGGTCTGGCTACACCTTC

d_call: NA
cdr3_length: 13
clone_size: once
v_call: TRBV28
j_call: TRBJ1-2
cdr3_aa: CASRKGVGYGYTF
cdr3_nt: TGTGCCAGCAGAAAGGGTGTGGGCTATGGCTACACCTTC

d_call: TRBD1
cdr3_length: 15
clone_size: few
v_call: TRBV25-1
j_call: TRBJ2-1
cdr3_aa: CASSEYRGPVDEQFF
cdr3_nt: TGTGCCAGCAGTGAATATAGGGGGCCGGTCGATGAGCAGTTCTTC

d_call: NA
cdr3_length: 15
clone_size: few
v_call: TRBV6-5
j_call: TRBJ1-3
cdr3_aa: CASSYHGDSGNTIYF
cdr3_nt: TGTGCCAGCAGTTACCACGGCGACTCTGGAAACACCATATATTTT

d_call: TRBD2
cdr3_length: 16
clone_size: NA
v_call: TRBV7-9
j_call: TRBJ2-3
cdr3_aa: CASSLLAGLPTDTQYF
cdr3_nt: TGTGCCAGCAGCCTCCTAGCGGGACTCCCCACAGATACGCAGTATTTT

d_call: TRBD2
cdr3_length: 14
clone_size: few
v_call: TRBV19
j_call: TRBJ2-1
cdr3_aa: CASSRQAGAYEQFF
cdr3_nt: TGTGCCAGTAGTCGTCAAGCGGGAGCCTATGAGCAGTTCTTC

d_call: NA
cdr3_length: 17
clone_size: few
v_call: TRBV19
j_call: TRBJ2-4
cdr3_aa: CASSPDRGGFSRVIQYF
cdr3_nt: TGTGCCAGCTCTCCCGACAGGGGAGGGTTTAGCCGGGTCATTCAGTACTTC

d_call: NA
cdr3_length: 17
clone_size: NA
v_call: TRBV7-8
j_call: TRBJ2-3
cdr3_aa: CASSPSRPGGRTDTQYF
cdr3_nt: TGTGCCAGCAGCCCTAGCCGACCTGGGGGGAGGACAGATACGCAGTATTTT

d_call: TRBD2
cdr3_length: 13
clone_size: NA
v_call: TRBV6-6
j_call: TRBJ2-7
cdr3_aa: CASRRDYIYEQYF
cdr3_nt: TGTGCCAGCAGAAGGGACTACATCTACGAGCAGTACTTC

d_call: TRBD2
cdr3_length: 16
clone_size: few
v_call: TRBV5-1
j_call: TRBJ2-5
cdr3_aa: CASSLGSSGWFETQYF
cdr3_nt: TGCGCCAGCAGCTTGGGGAGTAGCGGGTGGTTCGAGACCCAGTACTTC

d_call: TRBD2
cdr3_length: 13
clone_size: NA
v_call: TRBV5-6
j_call: TRBJ2-7
cdr3_aa: CASSLASGSEQYF
cdr3_nt: TGTGCCAGCAGCTTGGCTAGCGGGAGCGAGCAGTACTTC

d_call: NA
cdr3_length: 15
clone_size: NA
v_call: TRBV7-2
j_call: TRBJ2-1
cdr3_aa: CASSLASALYNEQFF
cdr3_nt: TGTGCCAGCAGCTTAGCGAGCGCACTCTACAATGAGCAGTTCTTC

d_call: NA
cdr3_length: 15
clone_size: NA
v_call: TRBV5-1
j_call: TRBJ2-7
cdr3_aa: CASSLDGLGQREQYF
cdr3_nt: TGCGCCAGCAGCTTGGACGGGCTAGGGCAGAGAGAGCAGTACTTC

d_call: NA
cdr3_length: 16
clone_size: NA
v_call: TRBV4-1
j_call: TRBJ2-7
cdr3_aa: CASSLTPGQPSYEQYF
cdr3_nt: TGCGCCAGCAGCCTAACACCGGGACAACCGTCCTACGAGCAGTACTTC

d_call: TRBD2
cdr3_length: 17
clone_size: NA
v_call: TRBV7-2
j_call: TRBJ2-2
cdr3_aa: CASSLPGLAGAVGELFF
cdr3_nt: TGTGCCAGCAGCTTACCGGGACTAGCGGGAGCGGTCGGGGAGCTGTTTTTT

d_call: NA
cdr3_length: 16
clone_size: NA
v_call: TRBV7-2
j_call: TRBJ2-3
cdr3_aa: CASSFFSRRRTDTQYF
cdr3_nt: TGTGCCAGCAGCTTTTTCTCCAGGCGACGCACAGATACGCAGTATTTT

d_call: NA
cdr3_length: 13
clone_size: few
v_call: TRBV5-1
j_call: TRBJ2-5
cdr3_aa: CASSSQGRETQYF
cdr3_nt: TGCGCCAGCAGCTCACAGGGCCGGGAGACCCAGTACTTC

d_call: NA
cdr3_length: 15
clone_size: NA
v_call: TRBV6-6
j_call: TRBJ1-1
cdr3_aa: CASSYGVIGNTEAFF
cdr3_nt: TGTGCCAGCAGTTATGGGGTTATAGGGAACACTGAAGCTTTCTTT

d_call: TRBD2
cdr3_length: 16
clone_size: few
v_call: TRBV7-2
j_call: TRBJ2-3
cdr3_aa: CASSREVAGLLGSQYF
cdr3_nt: TGTGCCAGCAGCAGAGAGGTAGCGGGACTCCTCGGTTCGCAGTATTTT

d_call: TRBD1
cdr3_length: 16
clone_size: few
v_call: TRBV18
j_call: TRBJ2-7
cdr3_aa: CASSPSQGQGYNEQYF
cdr3_nt: TGTGCCAGCTCACCGTCTCAAGGACAGGGGTACAACGAGCAGTACTTC

d_call: NA
cdr3_length: 13
clone_size: few
v_call: TRBV19
j_call: TRBJ1-1
cdr3_aa: CASSIQGNTEAFF
cdr3_nt: TGTGCCAGTAGTATACAGGGGAACACTGAAGCTTTCTTT

d_call: NA
cdr3_length: 14
clone_size: NA
v_call: TRBV6-5
j_call: TRBJ2-3
cdr3_aa: CASSRRTRPDTQYF
cdr3_nt: TGTGCCAGCAGTCGCCGGACTCGGCCGGATACGCAGTATTTT

d_call: NA
cdr3_length: 14
clone_size: few
v_call: TRBV2
j_call: TRBJ1-2
cdr3_aa: CASSGSGAPYGYTF
cdr3_nt: TGTGCCAGCAGTGGCTCAGGGGCCCCCTATGGCTACACCTTC

d_call: NA
cdr3_length: 13
clone_size: NA
v_call: TRBV15
j_call: TRBJ1-4
cdr3_aa: CATSERRGEKLFF
cdr3_nt: TGTGCCACCAGCGAGAGGCGGGGGGAAAAACTGTTTTTT

d_call: NA
cdr3_length: 15
clone_size: few
v_call: TRBV9
j_call: TRBJ2-6
cdr3_aa: CASSVSGSGANVLTF
cdr3_nt: TGTGCCAGCAGCGTGTCGGGGAGCGGGGCCAACGTCCTGACTTTC

d_call: NA
cdr3_length: 16
clone_size: few
v_call: TRBV6-1
j_call: TRBJ1-1
cdr3_aa: CASSARRAAGATEAFF
cdr3_nt: TGTGCCAGCAGTGCCCGACGTGCGGCTGGGGCCACTGAAGCTTTCTTT

d_call: TRBD1
cdr3_length: 14
clone_size: NA
v_call: TRBV6-6
j_call: TRBJ2-4
cdr3_aa: CASSTRDSANIQYF
cdr3_nt: TGTGCCAGCAGTACCCGGGACAGTGCGAACATTCAGTACTTC

d_call: NA
cdr3_length: 15
clone_size: few
v_call: TRBV4-3
j_call: TRBJ2-5
cdr3_aa: CASTAEARVQETQYF
cdr3_nt: TGCGCCAGCACCGCAGAGGCGAGGGTCCAAGAGACCCAGTACTTC

d_call: NA
cdr3_length: 16
clone_size: NA
v_call: TRBV5-1
j_call: TRBJ2-1
cdr3_aa: CASSPGGSGAYNEQFF
cdr3_nt: TGCGCCAGCAGCCCCGGTGGTAGCGGAGCCTACAATGAGCAGTTCTTC

d_call: NA
cdr3_length: 16
clone_size: NA
v_call: TRBV7-9
j_call: TRBJ2-6
cdr3_aa: CASSFAHGSGANVLTF
cdr3_nt: TGTGCCAGCAGCTTCGCCCACGGCTCTGGGGCCAACGTCCTGACTTTC

d_call: NA
cdr3_length: 14
clone_size: NA
v_call: TRBV5-4
j_call: TRBJ2-1
cdr3_aa: CASRAASIYNEQFF
cdr3_nt: TGTGCCAGCAGGGCAGCTAGCATATACAATGAGCAGTTCTTC

d_call: NA
cdr3_length: 15
clone_size: few
v_call: TRBV7-9
j_call: TRBJ2-3
cdr3_aa: CASSKQLDGADTQYF
cdr3_nt: TGTGCCAGCAGCAAGCAACTCGATGGGGCAGATACGCAGTATTTT

d_call: NA
cdr3_length: 15
clone_size: NA
v_call: TRBV28
j_call: TRBJ1-5
cdr3_aa: CASSRPTSDSQPQHF
cdr3_nt: TGTGCCAGCAGCCGCCCGACTAGTGACAGTCAGCCCCAGCATTTT

d_call: NA
cdr3_length: 15
clone_size: few
v_call: TRBV6-5
j_call: TRBJ2-5
cdr3_aa: CASSASWTAQETQYF
cdr3_nt: TGTGCCAGCAGTGCATCATGGACAGCACAAGAGACCCAGTACTTC

d_call: NA
cdr3_length: 16
clone_size: few
v_call: TRBV6-1
j_call: TRBJ2-5
cdr3_aa: CASSELGISSRETQYF
cdr3_nt: TGTGCCAGCAGTGAACTGGGCATTTCCTCACGAGAGACCCAGTACTTC

d_call: TRBD2
cdr3_length: 16
clone_size: NA
v_call: TRBV18
j_call: TRBJ2-1
cdr3_aa: CASSTASGSLYNEQFF
cdr3_nt: TGTGCCAGCTCAACGGCTAGCGGGAGTCTTTACAATGAGCAGTTCTTC

d_call: NA
cdr3_length: 15
clone_size: few
v_call: TRBV7-2
j_call: TRBJ2-7
cdr3_aa: CASSSDTGSAYEQYF
cdr3_nt: TGTGCCAGCAGCTCCGATACAGGGTCAGCCTACGAGCAGTACTTC

d_call: NA
cdr3_length: 12
clone_size: few
v_call: TRBV4-3
j_call: TRBJ2-3
cdr3_aa: CASSRTGDTQYF
cdr3_nt: TGCGCCAGCAGCAGGACGGGCGATACGCAGTATTTT

d_call: NA
cdr3_length: 11
clone_size: few
v_call: TRBV7-2
j_call: TRBJ2-5
cdr3_aa: CASSLFETQYF
cdr3_nt: TGTGCCAGCAGCTTATTTGAGACCCAGTACTTC